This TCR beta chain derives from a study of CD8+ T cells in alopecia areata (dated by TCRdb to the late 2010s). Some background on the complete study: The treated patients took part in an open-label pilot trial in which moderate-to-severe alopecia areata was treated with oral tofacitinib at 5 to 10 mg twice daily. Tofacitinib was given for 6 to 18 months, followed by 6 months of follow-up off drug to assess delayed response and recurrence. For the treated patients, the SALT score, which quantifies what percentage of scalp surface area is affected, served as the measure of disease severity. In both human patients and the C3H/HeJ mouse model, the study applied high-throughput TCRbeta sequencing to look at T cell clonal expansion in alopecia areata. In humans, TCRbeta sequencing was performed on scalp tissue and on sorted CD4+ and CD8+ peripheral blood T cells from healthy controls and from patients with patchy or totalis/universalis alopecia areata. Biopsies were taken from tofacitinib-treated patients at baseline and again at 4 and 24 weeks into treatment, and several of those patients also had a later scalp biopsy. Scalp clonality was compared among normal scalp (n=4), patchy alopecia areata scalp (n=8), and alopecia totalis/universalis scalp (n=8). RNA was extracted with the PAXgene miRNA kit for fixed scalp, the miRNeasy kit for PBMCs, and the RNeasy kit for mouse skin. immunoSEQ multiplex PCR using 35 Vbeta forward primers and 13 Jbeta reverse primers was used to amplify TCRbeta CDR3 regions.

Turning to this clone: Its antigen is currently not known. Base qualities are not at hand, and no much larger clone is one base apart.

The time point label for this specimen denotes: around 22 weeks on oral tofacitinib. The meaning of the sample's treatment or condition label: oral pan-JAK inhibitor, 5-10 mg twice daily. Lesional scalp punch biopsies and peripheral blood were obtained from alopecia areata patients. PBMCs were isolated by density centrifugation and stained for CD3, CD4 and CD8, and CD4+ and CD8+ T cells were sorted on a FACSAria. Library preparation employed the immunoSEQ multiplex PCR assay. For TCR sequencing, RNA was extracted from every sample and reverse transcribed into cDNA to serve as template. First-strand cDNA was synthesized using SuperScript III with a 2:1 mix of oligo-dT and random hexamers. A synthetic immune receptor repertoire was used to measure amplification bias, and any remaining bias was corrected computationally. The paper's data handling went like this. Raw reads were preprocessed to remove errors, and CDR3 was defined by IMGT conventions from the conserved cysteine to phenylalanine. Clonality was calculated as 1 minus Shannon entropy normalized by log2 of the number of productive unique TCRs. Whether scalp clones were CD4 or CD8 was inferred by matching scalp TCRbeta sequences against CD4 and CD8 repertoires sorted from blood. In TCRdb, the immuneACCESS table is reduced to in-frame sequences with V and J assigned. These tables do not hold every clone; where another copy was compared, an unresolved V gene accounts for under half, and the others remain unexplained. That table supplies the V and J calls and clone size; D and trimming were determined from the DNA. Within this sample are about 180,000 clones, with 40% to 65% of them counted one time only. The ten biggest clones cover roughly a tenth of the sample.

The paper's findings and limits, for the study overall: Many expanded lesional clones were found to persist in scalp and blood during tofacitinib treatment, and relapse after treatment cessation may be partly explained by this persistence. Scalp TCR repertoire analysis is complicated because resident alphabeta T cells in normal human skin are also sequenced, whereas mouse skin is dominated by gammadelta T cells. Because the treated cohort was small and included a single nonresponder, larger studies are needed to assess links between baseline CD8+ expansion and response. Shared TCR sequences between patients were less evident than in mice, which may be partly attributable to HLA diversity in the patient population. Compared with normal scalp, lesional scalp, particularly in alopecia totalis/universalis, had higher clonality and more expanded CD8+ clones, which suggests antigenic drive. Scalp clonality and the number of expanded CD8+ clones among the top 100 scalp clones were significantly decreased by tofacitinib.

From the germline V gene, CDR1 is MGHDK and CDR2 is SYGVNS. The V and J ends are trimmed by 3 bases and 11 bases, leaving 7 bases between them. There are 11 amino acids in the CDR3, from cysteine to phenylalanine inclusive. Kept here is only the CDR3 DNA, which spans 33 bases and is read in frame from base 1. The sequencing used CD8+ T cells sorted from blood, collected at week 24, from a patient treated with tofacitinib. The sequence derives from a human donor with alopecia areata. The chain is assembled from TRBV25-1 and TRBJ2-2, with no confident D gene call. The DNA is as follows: TGTGCCAGCAGTGACCCCCCAGAGCTGTTTTTT. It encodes CASSDPPELFF.